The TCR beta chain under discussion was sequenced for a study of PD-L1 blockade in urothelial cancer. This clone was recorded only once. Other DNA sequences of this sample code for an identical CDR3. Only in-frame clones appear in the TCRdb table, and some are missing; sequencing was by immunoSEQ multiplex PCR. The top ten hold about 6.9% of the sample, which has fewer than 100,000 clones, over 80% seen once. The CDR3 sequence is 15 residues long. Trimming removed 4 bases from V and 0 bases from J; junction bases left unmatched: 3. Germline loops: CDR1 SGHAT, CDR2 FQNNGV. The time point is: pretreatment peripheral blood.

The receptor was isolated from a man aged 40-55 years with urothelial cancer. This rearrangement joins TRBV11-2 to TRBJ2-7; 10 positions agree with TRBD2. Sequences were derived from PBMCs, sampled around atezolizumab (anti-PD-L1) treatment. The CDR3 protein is CASSSLAGRSYEQYF. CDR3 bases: TGTGCCAGCAGCTCACTAGCGGGACGCTCCTACGAGCAGTACTTC. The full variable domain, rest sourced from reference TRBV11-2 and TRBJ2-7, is EAGVAQSPRYKIIEKRQSVAFWCNPISGHATLYWYQQILGQGPKLLIQFQNNGVVDDSQLPKDRFSAERLKGVDSTLKIQPAKLEDSAVYLCASSSLAGRSYEQYFGPGTRLTVT.